This T cell receptor beta chain was sequenced in a study of untreated major depressive disorder. Generated by immunoSEQ multiplex PCR, the TCRdb table keeps only in-frame clones and is missing some. The sample consists of tens of thousands of clones, approximately 92% of them appearing once. Sequencing was done on a sample of CD4+ T cells from PBMCs. This clonotype was sampled from a man aged 25-45 years in good health.

CDR3 sequence reads: CASTRTYNEQFF. CDR3 bases: TGTGCCAGCACCCGGACTTACAATGAGCAGTTCTTC. V and J are TRBV6-1 and TRBJ2-1; possibly TRBD2 for D (5 bases). Trimming left V 7 bases short and J 4 bases short, with 8 bases between. Germline V gene sequence: CDR1 MNHNS, CDR2 SASEGT. CDR3 size: 12 residues.